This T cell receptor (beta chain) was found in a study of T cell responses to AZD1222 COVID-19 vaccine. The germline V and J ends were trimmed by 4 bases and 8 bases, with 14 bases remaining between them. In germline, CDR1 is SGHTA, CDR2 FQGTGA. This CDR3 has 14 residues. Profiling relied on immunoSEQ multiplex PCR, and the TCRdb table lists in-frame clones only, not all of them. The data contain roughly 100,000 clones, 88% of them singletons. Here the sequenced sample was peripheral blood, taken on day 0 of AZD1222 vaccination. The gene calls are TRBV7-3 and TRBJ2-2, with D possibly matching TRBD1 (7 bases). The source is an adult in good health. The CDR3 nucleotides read TGTGCCAGCAGCTCCCAGGGGGGAAGGGGGGAGCTGTTTTTT. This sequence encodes CASSSQGGRGELFF.